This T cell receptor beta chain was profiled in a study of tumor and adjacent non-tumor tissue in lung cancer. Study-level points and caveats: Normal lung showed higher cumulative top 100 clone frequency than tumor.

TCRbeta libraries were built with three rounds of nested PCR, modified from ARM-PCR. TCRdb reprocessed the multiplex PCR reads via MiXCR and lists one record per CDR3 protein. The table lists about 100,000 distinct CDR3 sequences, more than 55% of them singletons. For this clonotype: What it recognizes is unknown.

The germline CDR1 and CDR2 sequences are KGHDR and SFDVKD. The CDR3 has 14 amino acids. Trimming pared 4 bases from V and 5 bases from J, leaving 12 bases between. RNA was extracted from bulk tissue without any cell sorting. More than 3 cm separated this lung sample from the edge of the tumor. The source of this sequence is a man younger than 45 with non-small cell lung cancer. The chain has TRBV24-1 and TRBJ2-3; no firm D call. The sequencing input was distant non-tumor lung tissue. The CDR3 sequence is CATSDRSNKDTQYF. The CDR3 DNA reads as TGTGCCACCAGTGACCGGTCTAACAAAGATACGCAGTATTTT.